One and the same sample provided the 21 T cell receptor beta chains below, sequenced in a study of blood T cell repertoires in COVID-19. The table came from immunoSEQ multiplex PCR; TCRdb's copy has only in-frame clones and leaves some out. Of under 65,000 clones listed, 70% to 90% are singletons. The sample was peripheral blood. The receptors were sampled from a man in his 60s with COVID-19, enrolled during active disease.

The chain is built from TRBV29-1 and TRBJ2-1; D possibly corresponds to TRBD2 (5 bases). CDR3 size: 14 residues. V was pared by 3 bases and J by 5 bases, with 14 bases between. Germline lookup yields CDR1 SQVTM and CDR2 ANQGSEA. The CDR3 nucleotides read TGCAGCGTTGATTTGAGGGTAGAGGACAATGAGCAGTTCTTC. This encodes CSVDLRVEDNEQFF.

J is TRBJ1-5 and V is TRBV7-8, with 8 nucleotides matching TRBD1. Germline V CDR1 and CDR2: SGHVS, FQNEAQ. V lost 5 bases to trimming and J lost 4 bases; unmatched junction nucleotides: 7. This CDR3 spans 15 amino acids. For the CDR3, the DNA is TGTGCCAGCAGCATCGGACAGGGTGGAAATCAGCCCCAGCATTTT. Protein product: CASSIGQGGNQPQHF.

The gene calls are TRBV13 and TRBJ2-1; 13 nucleotides align to TRBD2. Germline lookup yields CDR1 PRHDT and CDR2 FYEKMQ (reference sequence). V was clipped by 5 bases and J by 0 bases; unmatched bases: 10. The CDR3 loop spans 19 amino acids. This chain's CDR3 is CASSPAGTSGVSSYNEQFF. The CDR3 DNA follows: TGTGCCAGCAGCCCGGCCGGGACTAGCGGGGTGAGCTCCTACAATGAGCAGTTCTTC.

V usage is TRBV6-5 and J usage is TRBJ2-7; 7 bases align to TRBD1. Trimming cost V 5 bases and J 5 bases; bases outside gene matches: 9. The CDR3 extends over 14 amino acids. Germline loops: CDR1 MNHEY, CDR2 SVGAGI. The CDR3, as DNA: TGTGCCAGCAGTCCCTCGACAGGGCCCAACGAGCAGTACTTC. As protein: CASSPSTGPNEQYF.

J is TRBJ2-5 and V is TRBV6-6; a possible D gene is TRBD1 (7 bases). V was trimmed by 6 bases and J by 4 bases, leaving 9 bases between them. Per germline, CDR1 MNHNY and CDR2 SVGAGI (reference sequence). The CDR3 has 12 amino acids. CDR3 sequence reads: CASSQGGETQYF. As DNA, the CDR3 is TGTGCCAGCAGCCAGGGGGGAGAGACCCAGTACTTC.

This chain connects TRBV6-4 to TRBJ2-3, with D possibly TRBD2 on 6 matching bases. Germline values: CDR1 MRHNA, CDR2 SNTAGT. Trimming pared 4 bases from V and 2 bases from J, leaving 22 bases between. This CDR3 comprises 18 residues. The CDR3 DNA reads TGTGCCAGCAGTGTTGATTATAGCGGAGCGGCCCCCACAGATACGCAGTATTTT. This translates into CASSVDYSGAAPTDTQYF.

The chain has TRBV6-6 and TRBJ1-2; TRBD1 is a possible D gene (6 bases). This CDR3 has 13 residues. The germline V gene has CDR1 MNHNY and CDR2 SVGAGI (reference sequence). V lost 5 bases, J lost 5 bases, and 12 bases lay in between. DNA for the CDR3: TGTGCCAGCAGTGAGCGACAGGTTTATGGCTACACCTTC. Translated: CASSERQVYGYTF.

This sequence joins TRBV19 and TRBJ1-3, with 8 bases lining up with TRBD1. Trimming at V came to 7 bases and at J to 0 bases, leaving 5 bases not matched to a gene. This CDR3 has 15 residues. Germline V lookup: CDR1 LNHDA, CDR2 SQIVND (reference sequence). The CDR3 DNA reads as TGTGCCAGTACACGGACAGGGCCCTCTGGAAACACCATATATTTT. This encodes CASTRTGPSGNTIYF.

This clone was detected only once. The gene calls are TRBV19 and TRBJ1-4; 10 bases map to TRBD1. The CDR3 has 15 residues. The V and J ends lost 4 bases and 6 bases, in that order; junction bases with no gene match: 5. Per the germline V gene, CDR1 is LNHDA and CDR2 is SQIVND (reference sequence). The CDR3 here is CASSRQGARDEKLFF. The CDR3 DNA follows: TGTGCCAGTAGTAGACAGGGGGCGAGGGATGAAAAACTGTTTTTT.

This clone occurred a few times. The V call is TRBV6-1, the J call TRBJ1-1, with TRBD1 identical over 10 bases. Germline lookup yields CDR1 MNHNS and CDR2 SASEGT. This CDR3 has 15 amino acids. With V trimmed by 2 bases and J by 1 base, 1 base remained unmatched. CDR3 protein: CASSERQGANTEAFF. CDR3 DNA sequence: TGTGCCAGCAGTGAACGACAGGGGGCGAACACTGAAGCTTTCTTT.

This rearrangement joins TRBV18 to TRBJ1-4, with 7 bases aligning to TRBD1. Germline CDR1 KGHSH, CDR2 LQKENI. This CDR3 has 14 amino acids. The V segment lost 3 bases and the J segment 11 bases; nucleotides outside the gene matches: 9. The CDR3: CASSPRDSEGKLFF. Here the CDR3 DNA reads TGTGCCAGCTCACCCCGGGACAGCGAGGGGAAACTGTTTTTT.

The CDR3 nucleotides are TGTGCCAGCAGCCATGGGAGGTCCTATGGCTACACCTTC. Translating gives CASSHGRSYGYTF. V gene TRBV14 combines with J gene TRBJ1-2; D gene uncertain. Trimming cost V 3 bases and J 4 bases, with 9 bases left between them. The CDR3 is 13 amino acids. Germline CDR1 and CDR2: SGHDN and FVKESK.

This clone was counted only a few times. V gene TRBV2 combines with J gene TRBJ1-2; the D is unclear. Looked up from germline, CDR1 is SNHLY and CDR2 is FYNNEI. V was pared by 4 bases and J by 1 base, with 7 bases between. The CDR3 has 13 residues. The chain's CDR3 is CASSGELNYGYTF. CDR3 DNA: TGTGCCAGCAGTGGGGAGCTTAACTATGGCTACACCTTC.

The chain combines TRBV25-1 with TRBJ2-7; D uncertain. CDR1 is MGHDK and CDR2 is SYGVNS in the germline V gene. V was cut by 4 bases and J by 3 bases, with 16 bases left in between. CDR3 length equals 15 residues. The CDR3 DNA reads TGTGCCAGCAGTGGCTGGCATTCAGGTGGCTACGAGCAGTACTTC. It specifies CASSGWHSGGYEQYF.

The rearrangement joins TRBV5-5 to TRBJ1-1; possibly TRBD1 for D (6 bases). Per the germline V gene, CDR1 is SGHKS and CDR2 is YYEKEE (reference sequence). V was clipped by 4 bases and J by 12 bases, with 34 bases between them. The CDR3 totals 18 residues. DNA of the CDR3: TGTGCCAGCAGCCCACGCGGGGCACCGGGACAAACCCCGGGAGGGTCTTTCTTT. Translated: CASSPRGAPGQTPGGSFF.

The CDR3: CASSLAQAGYEQYF. CDR3 DNA sequence: TGTGCCAGCAGCTTAGCCCAGGCCGGCTACGAGCAGTACTTC. V usage is TRBV11-2 and J usage is TRBJ2-7; D unresolved. The germline V gene encodes CDR1 SGHAT and CDR2 FQNNGV. The CDR3 is 14 residues long. V was shortened by 1 base and J by 3 bases, with 10 bases between the two germline ends.

The chain has TRBV19 and TRBJ1-5; tentative D call: TRBD1 (6 bases). Trimming took 5 bases from V and 0 from J, leaving 11 bases between them. The CDR3 is 15 amino acids. Germline V gene data show CDR1 as LNHDA and CDR2 as SQIVND (reference sequence). The CDR3 is CASSQGRNSNQPQHF. CDR3 in DNA: TGTGCCAGTAGTCAGGGGCGGAATAGCAATCAGCCCCAGCATTTT.

This rearrangement joins TRBV30 to TRBJ1-1; TRBD1 is a possible D gene (5 bases). Germline CDR1 GTSNPN, CDR2 SVGIG (reference sequence). The CDR3 extends over 12 amino acids. V dropped 5 bases and J dropped 4 bases, with 11 bases sitting between them. DNA for the CDR3: TGTGCCTGGGGGGCTAGTTTCACTGAAGCTTTCTTT. The encoded protein is CAWGASFTEAFF.

The V call is TRBV19, the J call TRBJ2-7, with TRBD1 as a possible D gene (5 bases). The CDR3 has 16 amino acids. Trimming left V 5 bases short and J 3 bases short, with 20 bases between. CDR1 is LNHDA and CDR2 is SQIVND in the germline V gene (reference sequence). Here the CDR3 reads CASSSRKTAPDYEQYF. For the CDR3, the DNA is TGTGCCAGTAGTTCCCGAAAGACAGCGCCCGACTACGAGCAGTACTTC. The variable domain in full, completed from reference TRBV19 and TRBJ2-7, reads DGGITQSPKYLFRKEGQNVTLSCEQNLNHDAMYWYRQDPGQGLRLIYYSQIVNDFQKGDIAEGYSVSREKKESFPLTVTSAQKNPTAFYLCASSSRKTAPDYEQYFGPGTRLTVT.

V is TRBV20-1 and J is TRBJ1-2; D is possibly TRBD1 (5 bases). The CDR3 is 14 amino acids. Trimming left V 3 bases short and J 8 bases short, with 19 bases between. Germline V gene sequence: CDR1 DFQATT, CDR2 SNEGSKA (reference sequence). CDR3 DNA sequence: TGCAGTGCTAGTTCCTCGGGTGGGGCCGAAGGCTACACCTTC. This gives the protein CSASSSGGAEGYTF.

The chain employs TRBV25-1 and TRBJ2-1; TRBD2 might be the D (7 bases). CDR3 length: 15 amino acids. The germline V and J ends were trimmed by 5 bases and 8 bases, with 19 bases remaining between them. Germline V gives CDR1 MGHDK, CDR2 SYGVNS. The CDR3 here is CASSRVGGQGDEQFF. The CDR3 coding sequence is TGTGCCAGCAGTCGTGTGGGGGGGCAGGGCGATGAGCAGTTCTTC.